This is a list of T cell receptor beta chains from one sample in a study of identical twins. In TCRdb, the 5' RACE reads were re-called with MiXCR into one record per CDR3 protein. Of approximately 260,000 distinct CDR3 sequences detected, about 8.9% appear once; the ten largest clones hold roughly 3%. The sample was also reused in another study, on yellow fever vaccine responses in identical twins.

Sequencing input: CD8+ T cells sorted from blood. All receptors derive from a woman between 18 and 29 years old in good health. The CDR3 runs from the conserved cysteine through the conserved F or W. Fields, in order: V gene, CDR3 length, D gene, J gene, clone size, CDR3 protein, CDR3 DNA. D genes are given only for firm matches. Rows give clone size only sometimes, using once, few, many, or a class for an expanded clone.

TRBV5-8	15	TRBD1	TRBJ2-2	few	CASSYGQGMTGELFF	TGTGCCAGCAGCTATGGACAGGGAATGACCGGGGAGCTGTTTTTT
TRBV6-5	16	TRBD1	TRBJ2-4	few	CASSSRQGALGNIQYF	TGTGCCAGCAGTTCTCGACAGGGGGCTCTTGGAAACATTCAGTACTTC
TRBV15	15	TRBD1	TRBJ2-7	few	CATSRDQGDSYEQYF	TGTGCCACCAGCAGAGATCAAGGGGACAGCTACGAGCAGTACTTC
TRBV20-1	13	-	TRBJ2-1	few	CSAVRGTDNEQFF	TGCAGTGCTGTCCGGGGGACGGACAATGAGCAGTTCTTC
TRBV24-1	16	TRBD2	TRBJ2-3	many	CATSDLTSGMGDTQYF	TGTGCCACCAGTGATCTGACTAGCGGGATGGGAGATACGCAGTATTTT
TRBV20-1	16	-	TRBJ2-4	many	CSARDHIGLAKNIQYF	TGCAGTGCTAGAGATCATATCGGGTTGGCCAAAAACATTCAGTACTTC
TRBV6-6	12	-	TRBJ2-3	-	CASTFDPNAQYF	TGTGCCAGCACCTTCGACCCCAATGCGCAGTATTTT
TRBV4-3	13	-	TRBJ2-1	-	CASSQVALDEQFF	TGCGCCAGCAGCCAAGTTGCACTCGATGAGCAGTTCTTC
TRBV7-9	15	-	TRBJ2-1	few	CASSTSKTGNNEQFF	TGTGCCAGCAGCACGTCGAAAACAGGGAACAATGAGCAGTTCTTC
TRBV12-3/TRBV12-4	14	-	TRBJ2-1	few	CASGFQGNANEQFF	TGTGCCAGCGGGTTTCAAGGCAATGCCAATGAGCAGTTCTTC
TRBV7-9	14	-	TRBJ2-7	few	CASVSGDTEYEQYF	TGTGCCAGCGTCTCAGGGGACACAGAGTACGAGCAGTACTTC
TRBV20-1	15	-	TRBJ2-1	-	CSARDQRVDYNEQFF	TGCAGTGCTAGAGATCAGCGGGTAGACTACAATGAGCAGTTCTTC
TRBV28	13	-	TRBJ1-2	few	CASSSTEGGGYTF	TGTGCCAGCAGCTCAACAGAGGGGGGGGGCTACACCTTC
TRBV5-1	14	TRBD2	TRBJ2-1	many	CASSLVTSGHEQFF	TGCGCCAGCAGCTTGGTAACTAGCGGCCATGAGCAGTTCTTC
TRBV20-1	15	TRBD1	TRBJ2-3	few	CSAPPVGQDLNTQYF	TGCAGTGCCCCCCCTGTGGGACAGGACCTAAATACGCAGTATTTT
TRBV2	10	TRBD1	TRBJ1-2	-	CASRVQGDTF	TGTGCCAGCAGAGTCCAGGGGGACACCTTC
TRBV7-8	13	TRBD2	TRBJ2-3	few	CASSGRHTDTQYF	TGTGCCAGTAGCGGGAGGCACACAGATACGCAGTATTTT
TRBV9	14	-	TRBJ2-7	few	CASSQLWDSYEQYF	TGTGCCAGCAGCCAATTGTGGGATTCCTACGAGCAGTACTTC
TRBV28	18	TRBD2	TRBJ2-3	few	CASSFVAGVISSTDTQYF	TGTGCCAGCAGTTTCGTAGCGGGAGTTATCTCTAGCACAGATACGCAGTATTTT
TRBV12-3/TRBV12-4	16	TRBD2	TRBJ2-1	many	CASSSRTSGRANEQFF	TGTGCCAGCAGTTCCAGGACTAGCGGGAGGGCCAATGAGCAGTTCTTC
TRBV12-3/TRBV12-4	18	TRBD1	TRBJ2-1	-	CARTSGQAPGAVWNEQFF	TGTGCCCGCACCTCGGGACAGGCCCCGGGAGCCGTGTGGAATGAGCAGTTCTTC
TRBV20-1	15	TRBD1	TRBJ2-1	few	CSARDLRTGGDEQFF	TGCAGTGCTAGAGATCTTAGGACAGGGGGCGATGAGCAGTTCTTC
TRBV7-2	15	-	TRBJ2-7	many	CASSLEGTNYYEQYF	TGTGCCAGCAGCTTAGAGGGGACAAATTATTACGAGCAGTACTTC
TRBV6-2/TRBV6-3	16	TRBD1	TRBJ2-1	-	CASSYSGGVSYNEQFF	TGTGCCAGCAGTTACTCAGGGGGCGTTTCCTACAATGAGCAGTTCTTC
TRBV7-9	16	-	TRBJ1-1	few	CASSFSGTTWATEAFF	TGTGCCAGCAGCTTTTCCGGGACGACCTGGGCCACTGAAGCTTTCTTT
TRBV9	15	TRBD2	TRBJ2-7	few	CASSADVGGSYEQYF	TGTGCCAGCAGCGCCGATGTCGGGGGGAGCTACGAGCAGTACTTC
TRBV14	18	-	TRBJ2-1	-	CASSQGITAAYRYNEQFF	TGTGCCAGCAGCCAAGGAATCACAGCAGCCTACCGTTACAATGAGCAGTTCTTC
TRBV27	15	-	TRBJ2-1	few	CASSQIRQVYNEQFF	TGTGCCAGCAGTCAAATCAGACAGGTGTACAATGAGCAGTTCTTC
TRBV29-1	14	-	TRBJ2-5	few	CSVEAEEGWVTQYF	TGCAGCGTTGAGGCTGAGGAAGGGTGGGTGACCCAGTACTTC
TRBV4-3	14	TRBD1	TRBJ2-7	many	CASSQEGQSYEQYF	TGCGCCAGCAGCCAAGAGGGACAGAGCTACGAGCAGTACTTC
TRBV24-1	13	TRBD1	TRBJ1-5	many	CATSDQGAQPQHF	TGTGCCACCAGTGACCAGGGGGCCCAGCCCCAGCATTTT
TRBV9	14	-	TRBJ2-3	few	CASNEGQLTDTQYF	TGTGCCAGCAATGAGGGTCAACTCACAGATACGCAGTATTTT
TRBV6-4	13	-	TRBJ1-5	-	CASSWDAEQPQHF	TGTGCCAGCTCCTGGGACGCTGAGCAGCCCCAGCATTTT
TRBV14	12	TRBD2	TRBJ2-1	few	CASSQGGGEQFF	TGTGCCAGCAGCCAAGGGGGGGGTGAGCAGTTCTTC
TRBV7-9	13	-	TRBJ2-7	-	CASSYDSSHEQYF	TGTGCCAGCAGCTACGACAGTTCCCACGAGCAGTACTTC
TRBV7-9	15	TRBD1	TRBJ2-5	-	CASSMPGTAQEIQYF	TGTGCCAGCAGCATGCCAGGGACAGCCCAAGAGATCCAGTACTTC
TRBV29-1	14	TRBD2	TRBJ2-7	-	CSVEQGGSPYEQYF	TGCAGCGTTGAACAGGGCGGGAGCCCCTACGAGCAGTACTTC
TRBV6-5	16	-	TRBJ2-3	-	CASSYSGGDSTDTQYF	TGTGCCAGCAGTTATTCCGGGGGCGATAGCACAGATACGCAGTATTTT
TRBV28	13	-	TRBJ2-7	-	CASSSYRVGEQYF	TGTGCCAGCAGTTCCTACAGGGTCGGCGAGCAGTACTTC
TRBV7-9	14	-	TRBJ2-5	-	CASRAQGGQETQYF	TGTGCCAGCAGGGCCCAGGGGGGGCAAGAGACCCAGTACTTC
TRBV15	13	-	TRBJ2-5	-	CATSREDEETQYF	TGTGCCACCAGCAGAGAAGATGAAGAGACCCAGTACTTC
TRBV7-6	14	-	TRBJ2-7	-	CASSHRQKSYEQYF	TGTGCCAGCAGCCATCGACAGAAGTCCTACGAGCAGTACTTC
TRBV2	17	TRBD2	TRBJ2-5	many	CASRTPRGESPQETQYF	TGTGCCAGCAGGACCCCCCGGGGGGAGTCACCACAAGAGACCCAGTACTTC
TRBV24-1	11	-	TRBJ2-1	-	CATAQVEEQFF	TGTGCCACAGCACAAGTCGAAGAGCAGTTCTTC
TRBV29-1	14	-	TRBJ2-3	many	CSVEDRGLTDTQYF	TGCAGCGTTGAGGACCGGGGTCTCACAGATACGCAGTATTTT
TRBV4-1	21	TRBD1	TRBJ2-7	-	CASSQEIQPGGQEEASYEQYF	TGCGCCAGCAGCCAAGAAATACAACCGGGCGGACAGGAAGAGGCTTCCTACGAGCAGTACTTC
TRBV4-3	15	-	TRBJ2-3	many	CASSQEHRVTDTQYF	TGCGCCAGCAGCCAAGAGCACAGGGTTACAGATACGCAGTATTTT